This T cell receptor (beta chain) was identified during a study of vaccination effects on CD4 cells after COVID-19. Overall study: Post-vaccine specimens were collected at a median of 72 days following the second dose. Study outcomes and limitations: No early post-infection timepoints were available in the study, which also included few convalescent patients.

In the case of this clone: Its target is unknown.

Assay: immunoSEQ multiplex PCR; the TCRdb copy retains only in-frame clones and omits some. The sample lists roughly 15,000 clones, 76% occurring once. Antigen-specific CD4+ T cells were expanded with viral peptide pools in the ViraFEST assay before sequencing. Around day 10 of culture, CD4+ T cells were separated out. A positive SARS-CoV-2 PCR test fell between March and December 2020. Participants completed two doses of the BNT162b2 or mRNA-1273 vaccine. A few million PBMC per well received 10 IU/ml IL-2 and 8 to 10 ug/ml peptides in culture. This sequence was found in a human donor who had a prior SARS-CoV-2 infection. The material sequenced was CD4+ T cells from PBMCs cultured with SARS-CoV-2 spike peptides, taken after COVID-19 vaccination.

CDR3 residues: CASSERVGGPFSTDTQYF. CDR3 coding DNA: TGTGCCAGCAGTGAACGAGTCGGGGGGCCGTTCAGCACAGATACGCAGTATTTT. The chain links TRBV6-1 to TRBJ2-3; TRBD2 is a possible D gene (7 bases). CDR1 and CDR2 (germline): MNHNS, SASEGT. The CDR3 length is 18 residues. Trimming removed 2 bases from V and 0 bases from J, with 18 bases in between.